This entry lists 13 T cell receptor beta chains sequenced from one sample in a study of blood T cells in healthy people across ages. A second PCR, run for about 7 to 12 cycles, used a sample-barcoded 5' primer plus a J-beta primer mix. One entry per CDR3 protein, called by TCRdb with MiXCR from the 5' RACE reads. The table lists 550,000 to 600,000 distinct CDR3 sequences, around 50% of them singletons, with roughly 24% in the top ten. The sample comprised blood. The receptors derive from an elderly man in good health.

The V and J genes are TRBV28 and TRBJ2-2; 7 positions agree with TRBD1. The CDR3 sequence is 15 residues long. V dropped 6 bases and J dropped 1; count of bases not matched to a gene: 5. Looked up from germline, CDR1 is MDHEN and CDR2 is SYDVKM. CDR3 nucleotides: TGTGCCAGCAGGCTACAGGGGAGGAACACCGGGGAGCTGTTTTTT. It specifies CASRLQGRNTGELFF.

The chain recombines TRBV7-2 with TRBJ1-6, with 8 nucleotides matching TRBD1. The junction had 5 bases not matched to a gene; V was cut back by 5 bases and J by 8 bases. Germline V lookup: CDR1 SGHTA, CDR2 FQGNSA. This CDR3 comprises 14 residues. This CDR3 is CASSVSGQDSPLHF. The CDR3 region has the DNA TGTGCCAGCAGCGTCTCGGGACAGGATTCACCCCTCCACTTT.

The chain is built from TRBV9 and TRBJ2-2; D perhaps matches TRBD2 (5 bases). The V gene's germline CDR1 is SGDLS and CDR2 YYNGEE. V gave up 1 base and J gave up 6 bases, with 10 bases separating them. CDR3 size: 14 residues. This chain's CDR3 is CASSVTGIAGELFF. The CDR3 DNA is TGTGCCAGCAGCGTAACGGGGATCGCCGGGGAGCTGTTTTTT.

This clonotype occurred a few times. The chain employs TRBV20-1 and TRBJ2-5, with 14 bases identical to TRBD2. This CDR3 has 15 amino acids. The germline V gene has CDR1 DFQATT and CDR2 SNEGSKA (reference sequence). V lost 3 bases, J lost 11 bases, and 11 bases stayed unmatched. CDR3 sequence reads: CSARRLAGGLGEQYF. The CDR3 DNA reads TGCAGTGCTAGGCGACTAGCGGGAGGGCTCGGTGAGCAGTACTTC.

This clonotype was detected many times. The chain joins TRBV7-2 to TRBJ2-5; TRBD2 aligns across 11 bases. V gave up 0 bases and J gave up 4 bases; unmatched junction bases: 4. The CDR3 covers 16 residues. Germline values: CDR1 SGHTA, CDR2 FQGNSA. CDR3 nucleotides: TGTGCCAGCAGCTTAGCGCTAGCGGGAGGTCGAGAGACCCAGTACTTC. Protein product: CASSLALAGGRETQYF.

This clonotype has more than one count but fewer than ten. The chain recombines TRBV12-3 or TRBV12-4 with TRBJ2-5; TRBD2 is a possible D gene (5 bases). This CDR3 is built from 13 residues. The V and J ends lost 5 bases and 4 bases respectively, with 11 bases between them. The CDR3 is CASSPTSSETQYF. CDR3 nucleotide sequence: TGTGCCAGCAGTCCCACTAGTTCAGAGACCCAGTACTTC.

This clonotype came up once. Relative to the germline gene, one junction end is altered; a read error may explain this. J is TRBJ2-7 and V is TRBV7-3; 11 nucleotides match TRBD1. The CDR3 covers 14 residues. Germline V gene sequence: CDR1 SGHTA, CDR2 FQGTGA. This CDR3 is CVSSVSGQGEEQYF. CDR3 in DNA: TGTGTCAGCAGCGTATCGGGACAGGGGGAAGAGCAGTACTTC.

The chain has TRBV12-3 or TRBV12-4 and TRBJ1-2; 10 bases agree with TRBD1. V lost 7 bases to trimming and J lost 1 base; unmatched junction nucleotides: 6. This CDR3 has 15 amino acids. The chain's CDR3 is CASTTDRGHNYGYTF. The CDR3 DNA is TGTGCCAGCACTACAGACAGGGGGCATAACTATGGCTACACCTTC.

This clonotype was picked up a small number of times. This chain's CDR3 is CASTVNQPQHF. The CDR3 nucleotides read TGTGCCAGCACCGTCAATCAGCCCCAGCATTTT. This chain uses TRBV12-3 or TRBV12-4 with TRBJ1-5; D remains ambiguous. Trimming pared 7 bases from V and 3 bases from J, leaving 4 bases between. The length of the CDR3 is 11 residues.

This clonotype was observed a few times. J is TRBJ1-2 and V is TRBV12-3 or TRBV12-4, with D uncertain. The V end was cut by 2 bases, the J end by 6 bases, with 7 bases between. This CDR3 is built from 12 residues. The CDR3 DNA reads TGTGCCAGCAGTTTAACGCCGGATGGCTACACCTTC. Its protein product is CASSLTPDGYTF.

The sample holds one count of this clonotype. V is TRBV30 and J is TRBJ2-7, with TRBD1 identical over 9 bases. The germline V gene encodes CDR1 GTSNPN and CDR2 SVGIG (reference sequence). J was trimmed by 6 bases and V by 7 bases; bases with no gene match: 10. This CDR3 spans 13 amino acids. CDR3 sequence reads: CASSGDRASEQYF. The CDR3 DNA is TGTGCCTCTAGTGGGGACAGGGCGTCCGAGCAGTACTTC.

The chain links TRBV24-1 to TRBJ1-5, with D perhaps TRBD1 (6 bases). The CDR3 is made up of 13 amino acids. Germline-derived CDR1 and CDR2 are KGHDR and SFDVKD. Trimming removed 9 bases at V and 2 bases at J, with 10 bases between. The CDR3 is CATQGQGNQPQHF. CDR3 DNA sequence: TGTGCCACCCAGGGGCAGGGCAATCAGCCCCAGCATTTT.

V is TRBV9 and J is TRBJ2-1, with 11 bases aligning to TRBD2. V was clipped by 4 bases and J by 7 bases; unmatched bases: 7. From germline, CDR1 is SGDLS and CDR2 YYNGEE. The CDR3 is made up of 15 amino acids. This CDR3 is CASSPRLAGSNEQFF. The CDR3 nucleotides are TGTGCCAGCAGCCCCCGACTAGCGGGGTCGAATGAGCAGTTCTTC.